This entry features one T cell receptor beta chain sequence. Its target is unknown. Just one base apart from a much larger clone, this may be a read error. Samples came from axillary lymph nodes draining the breast cancer. TCRdb ran MiXCR on the multiplex PCR reads and lists one entry per CDR3 protein. Here the sample spans approximately 210,000 distinct CDR3 sequences, about 30% being singletons. The record originates from a study of breast tumors, draining lymph nodes, adjacent tissues. Study conclusions and caveats: Tumors had less TCR diversity than lymph nodes, more than nontumor tissue. The data were judged consistent with most tumor T cells coming from lymph node and expanding in tumor. The lymph node origin of tumor T cells was framed as consistent with a hypothesis, not demonstrated.

This TCR was recovered from a female donor with breast cancer. Some clones in this sample may be carry-over from other donors' samples. Material for sequencing was axillary lymph node tissue.

CDR3 region: CASSTDRRATQYF. The CDR3 nucleotides read TGTGCCAGCAGCACGGACAGGCGGGCGACCCAGTACTTC. The chain joins TRBV11-2 to TRBJ2-5; 7 nucleotides agree with TRBD1. The CDR3 loop spans 13 amino acids. Germline CDR1 and CDR2: SGHAT and FQNNGV. V gave up 5 bases and J gave up 7 bases; unmatched junction bases: 7.